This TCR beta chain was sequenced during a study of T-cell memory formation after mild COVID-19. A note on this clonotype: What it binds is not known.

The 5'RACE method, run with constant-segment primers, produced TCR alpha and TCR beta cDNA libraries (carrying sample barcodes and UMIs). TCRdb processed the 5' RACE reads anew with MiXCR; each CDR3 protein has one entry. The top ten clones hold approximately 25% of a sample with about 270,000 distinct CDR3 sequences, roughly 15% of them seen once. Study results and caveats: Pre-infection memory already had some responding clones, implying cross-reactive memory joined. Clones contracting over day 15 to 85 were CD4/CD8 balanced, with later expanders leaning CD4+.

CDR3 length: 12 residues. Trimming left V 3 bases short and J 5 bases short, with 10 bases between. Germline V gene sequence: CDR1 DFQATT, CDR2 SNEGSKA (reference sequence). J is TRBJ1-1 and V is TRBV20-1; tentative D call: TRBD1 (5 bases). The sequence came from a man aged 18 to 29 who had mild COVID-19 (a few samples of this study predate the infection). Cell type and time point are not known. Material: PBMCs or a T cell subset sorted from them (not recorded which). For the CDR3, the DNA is TGCAGTGCTAGGGGGGTCGGGACTGAAGCTTTCTTT. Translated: CSARGVGTEAFF.